Shown below are 7 T cell receptor beta chains from a single sample sequenced in a study of blood T cell repertoires in COVID-19. Sequencing was performed with immunoSEQ multiplex PCR; in TCRdb, only in-frame clones are kept and a portion is missing. This table holds about 340,000 clones, 75% to 90% found once. The sample comprised peripheral blood. The receptor set was obtained from a woman in her 50s with COVID-19, enrolled during active disease.

A note on this clone: The sample carries other DNA sequences with the same CDR3. The rearrangement links TRBV7-2 to TRBJ2-7; D is unresolved. This CDR3 is 12 amino acids long. V shed 5 bases and J shed 4 bases, with 9 bases lying between them. Germline loops: CDR1 SGHTA, CDR2 FQGNSA. The CDR3 is CASSPTSYEQYF. The CDR3 coding sequence is TGTGCCAGCAGCCCAACTTCTTACGAGCAGTACTTC. Together with reference TRBV7-2 and TRBJ2-7, the CDR3 gives the full variable domain: GAGVSQSPSNKVTEKGKDVELRCDPISGHTALYWYRQSLGQGLEFLIYFQGNSAPDKSGLPSDRFSAERTGGSVSTLTIQRTQQEDSAVYLCASSPTSYEQYFGPGTRLTVT.

CDR3 residues: CASSTQRDSLSNEQFF. Written as DNA, the CDR3 is TGTGCCAGTAGTACCCAACGGGACTCGCTGAGCAATGAGCAGTTCTTC. The rearrangement joins TRBV19 to TRBJ2-1; D possibly corresponds to TRBD2 (6 bases). V lost 4 bases and J 6 bases, leaving 19 bases between the germline ends. CDR3 size: 16 residues. Germline V gives CDR1 LNHDA, CDR2 SQIVND (reference sequence).

The chain links TRBV6-5 to TRBJ1-4; D possibly corresponds to TRBD1 (5 bases). CDR3 length equals 13 residues. From germline, CDR1 is MNHEY and CDR2 SVGAGI. Trimming cost V 4 bases and J 8 bases, with 11 bases left between them. The chain's CDR3 is CASSSQGGEKLFF. Written as DNA, the CDR3 is TGTGCCAGCAGTTCCCAGGGAGGGGAAAAACTGTTTTTT.

The V call is TRBV5-6, the J call TRBJ2-7; D not certain. Trimming removed 1 base at V and 5 bases at J, with 7 bases between. This CDR3 has 12 amino acids. Per germline, CDR1 SGHDT and CDR2 YYEEEE. CDR3 region: CASSLLLNEQYF. CDR3 in DNA: TGTGCCAGCAGCTTGTTATTAAACGAGCAGTACTTC.

V usage is TRBV30 and J usage is TRBJ1-4; TRBD1 is a possible D gene (5 bases). Germline V gene lookup returns CDR1 GTSNPN and CDR2 SVGIG (reference sequence). V was pared by 3 bases and J by 3 bases, with 14 bases between. The CDR3 contains 15 residues. Here the CDR3 DNA reads TGTGCCTGGAGACCCTGGGGGGACCCTAATGAAAAACTGTTTTTT. It codes for CAWRPWGDPNEKLFF.

This chain joins TRBV7-9 and TRBJ2-7; D possibly corresponds to TRBD2 (6 bases). This CDR3 contains 12 residues. Germline assignment: CDR1 SEHNR and CDR2 FQNEAQ (reference sequence). V lost 11 bases and J 2 bases, leaving 13 bases between the germline ends. The CDR3 here is CAFGEDTYEQYF. In DNA, the CDR3 is TGTGCCTTTGGGGAGGACACCTACGAGCAGTACTTC.

The V gene is TRBV7-9, the J gene TRBJ2-5; 7 bases line up with TRBD2. V was clipped by 5 bases and J by 5 bases; unmatched bases: 17. CDR3 length equals 17 residues. The germline V gene has CDR1 SEHNR and CDR2 FQNEAQ (reference sequence). CDR3 in DNA: TGTGCCAGCAGCAAAACCCGCGGGACTACCCTTGGGGAGACCCAGTACTTC. Translation: CASSKTRGTTLGETQYF.